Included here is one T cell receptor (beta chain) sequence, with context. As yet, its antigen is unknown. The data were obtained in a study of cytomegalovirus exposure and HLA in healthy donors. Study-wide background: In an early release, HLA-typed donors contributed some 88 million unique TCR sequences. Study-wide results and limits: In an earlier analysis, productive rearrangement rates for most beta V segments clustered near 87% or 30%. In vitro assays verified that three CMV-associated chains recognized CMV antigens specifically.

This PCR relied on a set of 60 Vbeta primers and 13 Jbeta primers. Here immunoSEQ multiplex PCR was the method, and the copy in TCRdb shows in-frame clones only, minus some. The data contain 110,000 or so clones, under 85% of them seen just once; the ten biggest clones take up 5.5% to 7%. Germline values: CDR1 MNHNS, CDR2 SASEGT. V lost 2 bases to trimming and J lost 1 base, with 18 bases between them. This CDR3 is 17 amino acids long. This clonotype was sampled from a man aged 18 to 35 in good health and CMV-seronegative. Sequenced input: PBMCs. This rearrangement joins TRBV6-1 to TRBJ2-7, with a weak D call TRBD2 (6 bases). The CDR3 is CASSEYLRREDSYEQYF. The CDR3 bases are TGTGCCAGCAGTGAATACCTTAGGAGGGAAGATTCCTACGAGCAGTACTTC.